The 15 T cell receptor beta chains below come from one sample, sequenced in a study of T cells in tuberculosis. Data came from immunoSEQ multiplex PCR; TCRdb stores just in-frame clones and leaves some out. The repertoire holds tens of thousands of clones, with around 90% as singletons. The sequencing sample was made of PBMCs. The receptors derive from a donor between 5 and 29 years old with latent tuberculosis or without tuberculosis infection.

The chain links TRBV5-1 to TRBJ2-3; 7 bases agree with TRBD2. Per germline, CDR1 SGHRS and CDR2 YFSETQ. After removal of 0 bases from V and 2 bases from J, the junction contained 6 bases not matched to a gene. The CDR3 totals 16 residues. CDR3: CASSLGGRGTTDTQYF. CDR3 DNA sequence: TGCGCCAGCAGCTTGGGAGGGCGGGGGACCACAGATACGCAGTATTTT.

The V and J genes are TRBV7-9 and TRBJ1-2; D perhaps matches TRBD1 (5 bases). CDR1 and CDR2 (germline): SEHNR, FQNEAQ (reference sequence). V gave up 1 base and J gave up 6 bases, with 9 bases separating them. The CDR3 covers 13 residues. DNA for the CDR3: TGTGCCAGCAGCTTAGGGTCCAGGGATGGCTACACCTTC. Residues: CASSLGSRDGYTF.

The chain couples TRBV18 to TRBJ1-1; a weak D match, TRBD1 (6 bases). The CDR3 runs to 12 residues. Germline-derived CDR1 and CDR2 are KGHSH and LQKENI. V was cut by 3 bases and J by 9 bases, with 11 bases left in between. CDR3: CASSPSDRKAFF. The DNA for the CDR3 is TGTGCCAGCTCACCGTCGGACAGAAAAGCTTTCTTT.

CDR3 nucleotide sequence: TGTGCCAGCAGCCCCCAGGGTACCACTAATGAAAAACTGTTTTTT. Its protein product is CASSPQGTTNEKLFF. The V gene is TRBV7-2, the J gene TRBJ1-4; possible D gene TRBD1, 5 bases. The CDR3 has 15 amino acids. V dropped 5 bases and J dropped 2 bases, with 12 bases sitting between them. Germline CDR1 is SGHTA and CDR2 is FQGNSA.

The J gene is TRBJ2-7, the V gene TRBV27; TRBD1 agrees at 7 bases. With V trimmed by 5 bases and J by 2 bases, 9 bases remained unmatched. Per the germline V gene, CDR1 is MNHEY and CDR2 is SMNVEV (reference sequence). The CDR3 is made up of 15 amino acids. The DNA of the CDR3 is TGTGCCAGCAGTGCAACAGGGGTACCTACCTACGAGCAGTACTTC. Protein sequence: CASSATGVPTYEQYF.

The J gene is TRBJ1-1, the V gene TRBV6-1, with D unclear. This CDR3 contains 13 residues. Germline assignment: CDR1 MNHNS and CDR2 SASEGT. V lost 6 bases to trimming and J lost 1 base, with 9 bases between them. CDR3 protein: CASSPGPNTEAFF. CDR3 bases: TGTGCCAGCAGCCCGGGTCCGAACACTGAAGCTTTCTTT.

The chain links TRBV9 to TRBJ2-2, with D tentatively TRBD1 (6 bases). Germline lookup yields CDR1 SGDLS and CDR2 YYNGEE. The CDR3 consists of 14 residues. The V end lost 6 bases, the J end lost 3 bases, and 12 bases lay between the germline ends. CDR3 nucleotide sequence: TGTGCCAGCAACCTTAAGGGGGACACCGGGGAGCTGTTTTTT. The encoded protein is CASNLKGDTGELFF.

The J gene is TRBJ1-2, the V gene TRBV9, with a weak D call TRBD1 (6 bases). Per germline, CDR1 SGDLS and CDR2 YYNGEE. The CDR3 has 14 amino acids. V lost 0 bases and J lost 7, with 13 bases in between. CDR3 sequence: CASSVAPRGSGYTF. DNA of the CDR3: TGTGCCAGCAGCGTAGCGCCCAGGGGATCTGGCTACACCTTC.

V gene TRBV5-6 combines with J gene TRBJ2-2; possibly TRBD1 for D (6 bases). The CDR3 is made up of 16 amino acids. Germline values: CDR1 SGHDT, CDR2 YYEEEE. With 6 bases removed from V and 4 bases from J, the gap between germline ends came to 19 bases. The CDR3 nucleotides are TGTGCCAGCACCCCCTCCGGGACAAAACTCACCGGGGAGCTGTTTTTT. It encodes CASTPSGTKLTGELFF. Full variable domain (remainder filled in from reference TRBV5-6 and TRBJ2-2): DAGVTQSPTHLIKTRGQQVTLRCSPKSGHDTVSWYQQALGQGPQFIFQYYEEEERQRGNFPDRFSGHQFPNYSSELNVNALLLGDSALYLCASTPSGTKLTGELFFGEGSRLTVL.

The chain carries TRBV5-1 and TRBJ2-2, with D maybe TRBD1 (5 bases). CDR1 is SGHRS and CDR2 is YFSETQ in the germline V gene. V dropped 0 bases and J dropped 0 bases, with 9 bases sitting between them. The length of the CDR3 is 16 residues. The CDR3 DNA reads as TGCGCCAGCAGCTTGGAGGGGCCCTCGAACACCGGGGAGCTGTTTTTT. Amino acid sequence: CASSLEGPSNTGELFF.

This CDR3 reads CASSQGPRGLQETQYF. In nucleotides, the CDR3 is TGTGCCAGCAGCCAAGGGCCCCGGGGACTCCAAGAGACCCAGTACTTC. The V gene is TRBV14, the J gene TRBJ2-5; maybe TRBD2 (6 bases). This CDR3 has 16 amino acids. Germline CDR1 SGHDN, CDR2 FVKESK. With 1 base removed from V and 1 base from J, the gap between germline ends came to 13 bases.

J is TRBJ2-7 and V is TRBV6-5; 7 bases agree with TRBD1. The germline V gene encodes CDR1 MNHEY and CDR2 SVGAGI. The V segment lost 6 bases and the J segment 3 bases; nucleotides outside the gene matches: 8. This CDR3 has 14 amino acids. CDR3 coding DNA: TGTGCCAGCAGGCAGGGGGTAGTGGGCTACGAGCAGTACTTC. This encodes CASRQGVVGYEQYF.

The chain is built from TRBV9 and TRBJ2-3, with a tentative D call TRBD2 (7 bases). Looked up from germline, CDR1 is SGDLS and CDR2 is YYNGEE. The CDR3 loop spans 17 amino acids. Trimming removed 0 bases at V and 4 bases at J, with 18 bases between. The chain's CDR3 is CASSVAPRGGLSDTQYF. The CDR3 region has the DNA TGTGCCAGCAGCGTAGCTCCGAGGGGGGGCCTATCAGATACGCAGTATTTT.

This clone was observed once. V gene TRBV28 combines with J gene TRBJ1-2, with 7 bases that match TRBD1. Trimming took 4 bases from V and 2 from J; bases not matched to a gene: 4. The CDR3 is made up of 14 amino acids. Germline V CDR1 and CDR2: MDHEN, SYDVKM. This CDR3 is CASSSIQGNYGYTF. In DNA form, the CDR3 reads TGTGCCAGCAGTTCCATACAGGGGAACTATGGCTACACCTTC.

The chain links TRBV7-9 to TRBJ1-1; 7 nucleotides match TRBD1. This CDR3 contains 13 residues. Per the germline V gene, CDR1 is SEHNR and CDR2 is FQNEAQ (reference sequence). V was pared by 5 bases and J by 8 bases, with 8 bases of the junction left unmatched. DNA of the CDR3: TGTGCCAGCAGCGACACAGGGGCTGGGGAAGCTTTCTTT. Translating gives CASSDTGAGEAFF.